This is a list of T cell receptor beta chains from one sample in a study of CD8+ T cells in alopecia areata. Using immunoSEQ multiplex PCR, the repertoire was profiled, and TCRdb retains in-frame clones only, with some absent. The sample contains about 190,000 clones, 45% to 65% of which appear only once. The source material was CD4+ T cells sorted from blood, sampled at week 4, from a patient treated with tofacitinib. These receptors all stem from a human donor with alopecia areata. CDR3s include the opening cysteine and the closing phenylalanine or tryptophan. A D gene is named only where the DNA matches it firmly. Clone size is not always given. Where it is, it says once, few, many or a class for expanded clones.

-,-,TRBV18,TRBJ2-1,TGTGCCAGCTCACCAGAAGACAATGAGCAGTTCTTC,CASSPEDNEQFF
-,-,TRBV4-2,TRBJ2-5,TGTGCCAGCAGCCAAGCTCCGGGAGTCTCGGCCCAGTACTTC,CASSQAPGVSAQYF
-,-,TRBV27,TRBJ2-1,TGTGCCAGCAGTTTCTACAGAGACAATGAGCAGTTCTTC,CASSFYRDNEQFF
-,-,TRBV30,TRBJ1-5,TGTGCCTGGAGTCCCGGAAGAGGGGGTGCGGCGTATGCATATCAGCCCCAGCATTTT,CAWSPGRGGAAYAYQPQHF
-,-,TRBV5-4,TRBJ2-3,TGTGCCAGCAGCCCCGGGCCCCTAAGCACAGATACGCAGTATTTT,CASSPGPLSTDTQYF
-,-,TRBV7-2,TRBJ1-1,TGTGCCAGCAGCTCTTCGGCAGCCGCTACGACTGAAGCTTTCTTT,CASSSSAAATTEAFF
-,-,TRBV4-3,TRBJ1-3,TGCGCCAGCAGCCAAGATTACGAGGTCTCTGGAAACACCATATATTTT,CASSQDYEVSGNTIYF
-,TRBD1,TRBV29-1,TRBJ1-2,TGCAGCGTTTGGGGGACAGGGGGCCGGGACTATGGCTACACCTTC,CSVWGTGGRDYGYTF
-,-,TRBV11-2,TRBJ1-2,TGTGCCAGCAGCTTAGCCTCAAGTCCGTTCGGAAGCTACACCTTC,CASSLASSPFGSYTF
-,-,TRBV7-9,TRBJ2-2,TGTGCCAGCAGCATAGATGGCGCCGGGGAGCTGTTTTTT,CASSIDGAGELFF
few,-,TRBV28,TRBJ1-2,TGTGCCAGCAGTTTAAACCTCGATGGCTACACCTTC,CASSLNLDGYTF
few,-,TRBV30,TRBJ1-2,TGTGCCTGGACAGAAGAGACTAACTATGGCTACACCTTC,CAWTEETNYGYTF
-,-,TRBV29-1,TRBJ2-3,TGCAGCGTTGAACGAATCGCAAGCACAGATACGCAGTATTTT,CSVERIASTDTQYF
-,-,TRBV7-9,TRBJ2-7,TGTGCCAGCAGCTTGGGCCGGGATAAATCCTACGAGCAGTACTTC,CASSLGRDKSYEQYF
-,-,TRBV5-1,TRBJ1-1,TGCGCCAGCAGCGAAGTTAACACTGAAGCTTTCTTT,CASSEVNTEAFF
few,-,TRBV5-1,TRBJ2-4,TGCGCCAGCAGCGCTAGTCAAAACATTCAGTACTTC,CASSASQNIQYF
-,TRBD1,TRBV5-1,TRBJ2-5,TGCGCCAGCAGCCTAGACAGGGCGGAGACCCAGTACTTC,CASSLDRAETQYF
-,-,TRBV30,TRBJ1-5,TGTGCCTGGAGTGTCCCGAATCAGCCCCAGCATTTT,CAWSVPNQPQHF
-,TRBD2,TRBV6-1,TRBJ2-5,TGTGCCAGCAGTGAAGCCCTTGGGACTAGCGGGAGAAGAGAGACCCAGTACTTC,CASSEALGTSGRRETQYF
many,-,TRBV7-8,TRBJ2-1,TGTGCCAGCAGCAGTGGGGCTGAGCAGTTCTTC,CASSSGAEQFF
-,-,TRBV2,TRBJ2-7,TGTGCCAGCAGGGACTCCTCCTACGAGCAGTACTTC,CASRDSSYEQYF
-,-,TRBV4-3,TRBJ1-3,TGCGCCAGCAGCCAAGGGACACTCTCGGCTGGAAACACCATATATTTT,CASSQGTLSAGNTIYF
few,TRBD2,TRBV29-1,TRBJ2-5,TGCAGCGTTGAATCCCGGACTAGCGGGAGATCCCAAGAGACCCAGTACTTC,CSVESRTSGRSQETQYF
-,TRBD1,TRBV28,TRBJ1-5,TGTGCCAGCAGACCTGGACAGGGAAGACAGCCCCAGCATTTT,CASRPGQGRQPQHF
few,TRBD1,TRBV28,TRBJ1-5,TGTGCCAGCAGTTTATCTGGGACAGGGGTCCAGCCCCAGCATTTT,CASSLSGTGVQPQHF
-,-,TRBV29-1,TRBJ2-1,TGCAGCGCCGCTTCCCCTGTCCGATACAATGAGCAGTTCTTC,CSAASPVRYNEQFF
-,-,TRBV23-1,TRBJ2-7,TGCGCCAGCAGGGGGAATGGACCACAGGGTATCTACGAGCAGTACTTC,CASRGNGPQGIYEQYF
-,-,TRBV20-1,TRBJ2-7,TGCTCCGTCGCCAGCTCCTACGAGCAGTACTTC,CSVASSYEQYF
few,-,TRBV29-1,TRBJ2-5,TGCAGCGCCTCCCCAGGCAGCCAAGAGACCCAGTACTTC,CSASPGSQETQYF
-,-,TRBV7-9,TRBJ2-4,TGTGCCAGCAGCTTAGCCCGGGACATTCAGTACTTC,CASSLARDIQYF